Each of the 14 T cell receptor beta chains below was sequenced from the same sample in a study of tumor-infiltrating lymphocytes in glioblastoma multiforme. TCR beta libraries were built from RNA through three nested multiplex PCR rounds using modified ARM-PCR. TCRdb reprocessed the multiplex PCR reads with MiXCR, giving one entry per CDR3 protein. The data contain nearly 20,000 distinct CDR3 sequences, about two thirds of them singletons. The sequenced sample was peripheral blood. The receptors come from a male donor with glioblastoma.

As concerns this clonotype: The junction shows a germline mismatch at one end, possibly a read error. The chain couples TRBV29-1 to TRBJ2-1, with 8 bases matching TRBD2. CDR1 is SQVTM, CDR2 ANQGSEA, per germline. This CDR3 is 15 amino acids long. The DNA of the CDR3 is TGTAGCGGGAATCCGACTAGCGCTGCCTACAATGAGCAGTTCTTC. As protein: CSGNPTSAAYNEQFF.

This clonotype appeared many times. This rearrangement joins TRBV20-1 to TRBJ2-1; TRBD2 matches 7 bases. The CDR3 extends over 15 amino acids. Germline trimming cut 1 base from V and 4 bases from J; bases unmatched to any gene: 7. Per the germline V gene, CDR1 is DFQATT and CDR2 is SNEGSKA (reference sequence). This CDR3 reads CSARGRGGSYNEQFF. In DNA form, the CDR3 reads TGCAGTGCTAGAGGGAGGGGAGGGAGTTACAATGAGCAGTTCTTC.

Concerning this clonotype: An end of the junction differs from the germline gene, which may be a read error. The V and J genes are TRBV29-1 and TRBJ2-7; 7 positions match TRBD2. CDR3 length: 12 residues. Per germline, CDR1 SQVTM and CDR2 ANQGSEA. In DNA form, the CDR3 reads TGCAGCGTTGACGCAGGGAGGGCCGAGGAGTGCTTC. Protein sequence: CSVDAGRAEECF.

The CDR3 nucleotides read TGTGCCAGCAGCGCGGTAGGCACTGAAGCTTTCTTT. Translated, it gives CASSAVGTEAFF. This sequence joins TRBV6-1 and TRBJ1-1; no definite D call. Germline V gene sequence: CDR1 MNHNS, CDR2 SASEGT. The V end lost 6 bases, the J end lost 4 bases, and 9 bases lay between the germline ends. There are 12 residues in the CDR3.

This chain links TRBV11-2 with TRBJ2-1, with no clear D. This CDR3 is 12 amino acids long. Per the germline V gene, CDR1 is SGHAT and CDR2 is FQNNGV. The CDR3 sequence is CLSSLTKTHIFF. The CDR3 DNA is TGTCTCAGCAGCTTAACCAAGACTCATATCTTCTTC.

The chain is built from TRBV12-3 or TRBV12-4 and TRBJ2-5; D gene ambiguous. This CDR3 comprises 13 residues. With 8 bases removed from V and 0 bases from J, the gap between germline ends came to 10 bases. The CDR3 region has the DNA TGTGCCAGCGTACCGGATTACCAAGAGACCCAGTACTTC. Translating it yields CASVPDYQETQYF.

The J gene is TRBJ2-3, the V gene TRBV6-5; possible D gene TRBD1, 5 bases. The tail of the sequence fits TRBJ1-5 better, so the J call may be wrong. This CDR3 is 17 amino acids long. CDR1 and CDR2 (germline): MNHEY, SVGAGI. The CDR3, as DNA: TGTGCCAGCAGTTATCCCGCTTTGTTAGGGGTAACAGATACGCAGCATTTT. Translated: CASSYPALLGVTDTQHF.

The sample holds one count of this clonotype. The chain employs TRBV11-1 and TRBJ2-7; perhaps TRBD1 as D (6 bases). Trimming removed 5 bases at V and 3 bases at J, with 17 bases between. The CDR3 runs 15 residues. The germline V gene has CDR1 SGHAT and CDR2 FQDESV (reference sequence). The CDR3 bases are TGTGCCAGCAGCATCCACCGGGACATCCTCTACGAGCAGTACTTC. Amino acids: CASSIHRDILYEQYF.

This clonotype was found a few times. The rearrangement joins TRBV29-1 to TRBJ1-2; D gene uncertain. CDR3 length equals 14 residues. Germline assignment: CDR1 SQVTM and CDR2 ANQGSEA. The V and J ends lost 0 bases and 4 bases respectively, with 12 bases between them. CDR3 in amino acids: CSVEEMEAIYGYTF. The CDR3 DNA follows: TGCAGCGTTGAAGAAATGGAGGCTATCTATGGCTACACCTTC. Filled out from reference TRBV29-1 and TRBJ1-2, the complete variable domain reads SAVISQKPSRDICQRGTSLTIQCQVDSQVTMMFWYRQQPGQSLTLIATANQGSEATYESGFVIDKFPISRPNLTFSTLTVSNMSPEDSSIYLCSVEEMEAIYGYTFGSGTRLTVV.

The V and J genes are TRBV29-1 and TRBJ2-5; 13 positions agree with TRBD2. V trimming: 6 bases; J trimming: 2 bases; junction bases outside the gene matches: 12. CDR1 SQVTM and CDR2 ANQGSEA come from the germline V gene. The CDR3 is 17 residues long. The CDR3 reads CSVRTSGRPRGQETQYF. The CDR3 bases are TGCAGCGTGAGGACTAGCGGGAGACCCAGGGGGCAAGAGACCCAGTACTTC.

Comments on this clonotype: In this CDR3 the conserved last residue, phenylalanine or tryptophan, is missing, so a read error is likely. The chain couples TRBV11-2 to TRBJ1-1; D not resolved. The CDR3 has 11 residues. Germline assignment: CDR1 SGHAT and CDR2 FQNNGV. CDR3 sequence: CASSLGSEAFC. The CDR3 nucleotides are TGTGCTAGCAGCTTAGGTTCTGAAGCTTTCTGT.

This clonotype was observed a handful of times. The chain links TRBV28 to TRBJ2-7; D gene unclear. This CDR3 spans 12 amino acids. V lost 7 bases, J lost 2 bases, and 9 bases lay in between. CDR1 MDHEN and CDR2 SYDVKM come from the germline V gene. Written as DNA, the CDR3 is TGTGCCAGCAATTCGAGACCCTACGAGCAGTACTTC. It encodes CASNSRPYEQYF.

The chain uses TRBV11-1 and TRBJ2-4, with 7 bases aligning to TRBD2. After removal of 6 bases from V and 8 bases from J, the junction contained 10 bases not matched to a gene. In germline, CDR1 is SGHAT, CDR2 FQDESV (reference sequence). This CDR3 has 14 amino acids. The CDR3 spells CASSHSWGGDIQYF. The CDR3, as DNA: TGTGCCAGCAGTCACAGCTGGGGGGGAGACATTCAGTACTTC.

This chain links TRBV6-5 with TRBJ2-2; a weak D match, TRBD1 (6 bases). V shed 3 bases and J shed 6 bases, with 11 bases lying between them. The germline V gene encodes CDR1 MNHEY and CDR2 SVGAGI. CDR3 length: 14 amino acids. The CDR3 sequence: CASSYSEGAGELFF. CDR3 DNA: TGTGCCAGCAGTTATAGTGAGGGGGCCGGGGAGCTGTTTTTT.